This paragraph covers one TCR beta chain sequence. The antigen is undetermined. With V trimmed by 0 bases and J by 10 bases, 11 bases remained unmatched. Per germline, CDR1 SGHRS and CDR2 YFSETQ. The CDR3 sequence is 16 residues long. This entry is derived from a study of immune heterogeneity within non-small cell lung tumors. For the TCR beta CDR3, multiplex PCR with 32 V and 13 J primers performed the amplification. TCRdb reanalysed the multiplex PCR reads using MiXCR and keeps one entry per CDR3 protein. The table includes tens of thousands of distinct CDR3 sequences, about 30% detected once. Bulk tumor genomic DNA (approximately 640 ng per sample) served as template. Primary tumors were biopsied several times each, far apart, intraoperatively. Each patient presented with untreated, newly diagnosed non-small cell lung cancer and received curative surgery. Study findings and constraints: Identical dominant CDR3 beta clonotypes showed recurrence across tumor sites within a patient, and site-unique high-frequency clones were also present. The high-frequency T-cell receptor beta clonotypes mostly did not match up between individual patients.

This chain joins TRBV5-1 and TRBJ1-4; 8 nucleotides match TRBD1. The specimen sequenced was lung tumor tissue. This TCR was sampled from a man in his forties with non-small cell lung cancer. The CDR3 DNA sequence: TGCGCCAGCAGCTTGGATGGACAGGGAGTCTCGGGAAAACTGTTTTTT. Translated, it gives CASSLDGQGVSGKLFF.